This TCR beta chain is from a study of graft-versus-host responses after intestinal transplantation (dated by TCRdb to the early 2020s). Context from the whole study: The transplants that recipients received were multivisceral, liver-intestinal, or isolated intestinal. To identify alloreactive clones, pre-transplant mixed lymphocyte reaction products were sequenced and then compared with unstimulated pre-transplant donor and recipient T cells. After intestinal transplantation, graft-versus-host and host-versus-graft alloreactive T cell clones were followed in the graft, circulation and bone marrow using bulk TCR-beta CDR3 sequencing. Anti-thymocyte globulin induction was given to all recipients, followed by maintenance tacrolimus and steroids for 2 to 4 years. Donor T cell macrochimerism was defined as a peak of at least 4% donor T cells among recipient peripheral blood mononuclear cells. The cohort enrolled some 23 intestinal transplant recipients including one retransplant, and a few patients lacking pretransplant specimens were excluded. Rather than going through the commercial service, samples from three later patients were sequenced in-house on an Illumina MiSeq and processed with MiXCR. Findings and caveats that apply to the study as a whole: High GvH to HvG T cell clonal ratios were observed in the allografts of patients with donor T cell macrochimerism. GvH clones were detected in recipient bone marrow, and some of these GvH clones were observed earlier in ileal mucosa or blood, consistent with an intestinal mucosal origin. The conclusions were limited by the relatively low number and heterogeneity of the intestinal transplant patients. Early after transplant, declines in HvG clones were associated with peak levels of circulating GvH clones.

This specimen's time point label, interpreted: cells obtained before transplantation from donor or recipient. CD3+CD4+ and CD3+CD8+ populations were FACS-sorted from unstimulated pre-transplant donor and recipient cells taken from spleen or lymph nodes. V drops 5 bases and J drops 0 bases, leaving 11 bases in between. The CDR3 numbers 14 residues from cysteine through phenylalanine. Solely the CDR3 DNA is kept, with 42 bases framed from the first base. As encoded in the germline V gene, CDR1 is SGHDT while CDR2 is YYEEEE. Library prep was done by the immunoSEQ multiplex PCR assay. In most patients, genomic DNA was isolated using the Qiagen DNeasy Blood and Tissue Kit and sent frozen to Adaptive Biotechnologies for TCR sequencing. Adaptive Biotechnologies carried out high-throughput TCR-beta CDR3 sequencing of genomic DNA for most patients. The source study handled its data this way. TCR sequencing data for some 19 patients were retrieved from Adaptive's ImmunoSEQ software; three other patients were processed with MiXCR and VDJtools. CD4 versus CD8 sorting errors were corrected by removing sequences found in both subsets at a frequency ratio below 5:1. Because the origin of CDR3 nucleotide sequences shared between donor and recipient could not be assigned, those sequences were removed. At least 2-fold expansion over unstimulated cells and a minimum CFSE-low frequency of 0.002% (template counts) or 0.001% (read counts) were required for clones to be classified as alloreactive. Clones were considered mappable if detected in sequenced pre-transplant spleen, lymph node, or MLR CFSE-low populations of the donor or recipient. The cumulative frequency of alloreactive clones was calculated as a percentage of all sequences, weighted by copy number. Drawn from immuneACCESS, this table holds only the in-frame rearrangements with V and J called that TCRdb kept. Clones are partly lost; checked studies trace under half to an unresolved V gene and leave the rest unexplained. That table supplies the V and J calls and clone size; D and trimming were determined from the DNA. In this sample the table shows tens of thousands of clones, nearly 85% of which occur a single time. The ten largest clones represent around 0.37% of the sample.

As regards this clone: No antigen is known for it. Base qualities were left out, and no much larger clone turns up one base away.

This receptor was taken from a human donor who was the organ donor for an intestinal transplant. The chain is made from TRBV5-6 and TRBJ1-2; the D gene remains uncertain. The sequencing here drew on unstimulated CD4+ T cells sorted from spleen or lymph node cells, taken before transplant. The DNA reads TGTGCCAGCAGATCCGCCGGAGCTAACTATGGCTACACCTTC. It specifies CASRSAGANYGYTF.